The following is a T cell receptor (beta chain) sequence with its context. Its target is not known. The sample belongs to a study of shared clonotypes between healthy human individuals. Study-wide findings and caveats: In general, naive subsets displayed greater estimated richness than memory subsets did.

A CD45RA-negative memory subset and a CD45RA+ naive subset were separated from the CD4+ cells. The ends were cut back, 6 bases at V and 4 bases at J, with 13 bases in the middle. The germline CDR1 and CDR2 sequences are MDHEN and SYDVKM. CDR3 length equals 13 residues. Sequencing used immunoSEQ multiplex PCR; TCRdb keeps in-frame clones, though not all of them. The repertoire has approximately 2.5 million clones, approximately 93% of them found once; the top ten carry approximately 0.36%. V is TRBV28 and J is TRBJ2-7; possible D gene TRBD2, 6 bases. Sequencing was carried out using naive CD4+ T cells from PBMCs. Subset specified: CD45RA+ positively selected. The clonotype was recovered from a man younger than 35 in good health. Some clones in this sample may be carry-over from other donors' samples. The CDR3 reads CASRAQGGYEQYF. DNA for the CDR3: TGTGCCAGCAGAGCCCAGGGAGGTTACGAGCAGTACTTC.